The rows below give T cell receptor beta chains drawn from one sample of a study of CD8+CD57+ T cells in acquired aplastic anemia. One entry per CDR3 protein results from TCRdb running MiXCR on the reads. The data show more than 45,000 distinct CDR3 sequences, about 73% seen once. Sequencing input: sorted CD4+, CD8+, or CD8+CD57+ T cells (not recorded which) from PBMCs. These receptors all stem from a human donor in good health, serving as a control. Each CDR3 is given with its conserved first and last residue. A D gene is named only where the DNA matches it firmly. Not all rows give a size; the values are once, few, many and, for expanded clones, a class.

D gene: NA; V gene: TRBV19; J gene: TRBJ1-1; clone size: once; CDR3 DNA: TGTGCCAGCAGAGTTAGCGTAAGCACTGAAGCTTTCTTT; CDR3 protein: CASRVSVSTEAFF
D gene: NA; V gene: TRBV19; J gene: TRBJ2-7; clone size: NA; CDR3 DNA: TGTGCCAGTAGTCCCAGGGACCTAGCCTACGTGCAGTACTTC; CDR3 protein: CASSPRDLAYVQYF
D gene: NA; V gene: TRBV9; J gene: TRBJ1-2; clone size: NA; CDR3 DNA: TGTGCCAGCAGGACCAGGGCGTATGGCTACACCTTC; CDR3 protein: CASRTRAYGYTF
D gene: NA; V gene: TRBV7-8; J gene: TRBJ2-2; clone size: few; CDR3 DNA: TGTGCCAGCAGCTTAGTCGGCGCCGGGGAGCTGTTTTTT; CDR3 protein: CASSLVGAGELFF
D gene: NA; V gene: TRBV15; J gene: TRBJ2-3; clone size: NA; CDR3 DNA: TGTGCCACCAGCAGTCTGAGGAGCACAGATACGCAGTATTTT; CDR3 protein: CATSSLRSTDTQYF
D gene: NA; V gene: TRBV5-6; J gene: TRBJ2-7; clone size: NA; CDR3 DNA: TGTGCCAGCAGCTTGGTGGCCTCCTACGAGCAGTACTTC; CDR3 protein: CASSLVASYEQYF
D gene: TRBD2; V gene: TRBV24-1; J gene: TRBJ2-5; clone size: NA; CDR3 DNA: TGTGCCACCAGTGTTGGCGGGAGGCAAGGGGAGACCCAGTACTTC; CDR3 protein: CATSVGGRQGETQYF
D gene: NA; V gene: TRBV12-3/TRBV12-4; J gene: TRBJ2-3; clone size: many; CDR3 DNA: TGTGCCAGCAGTTTATTTTGGGGTCCGTTGGGAGATACGCAGTATTTT; CDR3 protein: CASSLFWGPLGDTQYF
D gene: NA; V gene: TRBV19; J gene: TRBJ2-2; clone size: NA; CDR3 DNA: TGTGCCAGTAGCGACGGACTACACATCTGGGAGCTGTTTTTT; CDR3 protein: CASSDGLHIWELFF
D gene: TRBD1; V gene: TRBV19; J gene: TRBJ2-3; clone size: NA; CDR3 DNA: TGTGCCAGTAGTAGGGGACAGGGGGGGACAGATACGCAGTATTTT; CDR3 protein: CASSRGQGGTDTQYF
D gene: NA; V gene: TRBV29-1; J gene: TRBJ1-2; clone size: few; CDR3 DNA: TGCAGCGTTTTTCTACCCAAGGCTATCTATGGCTACACCTTC; CDR3 protein: CSVFLPKAIYGYTF
D gene: TRBD2; V gene: TRBV25-1; J gene: TRBJ2-3; clone size: NA; CDR3 DNA: TGTGCCAGCAGTGAATTCCGGCTAGCGGGCACAGATACGCAGTATTTT; CDR3 protein: CASSEFRLAGTDTQYF
D gene: TRBD2; V gene: TRBV10-3; J gene: TRBJ2-1; clone size: NA; CDR3 DNA: TGTGCCTCAGGGACTAGCGGGCCTTACAATGAGCAGTTCTTC; CDR3 protein: CASGTSGPYNEQFF
D gene: TRBD1; V gene: TRBV4-1; J gene: TRBJ1-2; clone size: few; CDR3 DNA: TGCGCCAGCAGCCCCGGACAGGTCAACTATGGCTACACCTTC; CDR3 protein: CASSPGQVNYGYTF
D gene: TRBD2; V gene: TRBV7-2; J gene: TRBJ2-7; clone size: NA; CDR3 DNA: TGTGCCAGCAGCTTAGGGGGGACTAGCGGGGGCTACGAGCAGTACTTC; CDR3 protein: CASSLGGTSGGYEQYF
D gene: TRBD2; V gene: TRBV2; J gene: TRBJ2-1; clone size: few; CDR3 DNA: TGTGCCAGCTGGGATGGACGGGGGGCCTACAATGAGCAGTTCTTC; CDR3 protein: CASWDGRGAYNEQFF
D gene: TRBD1; V gene: TRBV25-1; J gene: TRBJ2-2; clone size: NA; CDR3 DNA: TGTGCCAGCAGTGATCGGGGACAGGGGGCGGCCGGGGAGCTGTTTTTT; CDR3 protein: CASSDRGQGAAGELFF
D gene: TRBD1; V gene: TRBV19; J gene: TRBJ2-1; clone size: NA; CDR3 DNA: TGTGCCAGTAGCAAGGACAGGGGGAGGAAGTTCTTC; CDR3 protein: CASSKDRGRKFF
D gene: NA; V gene: TRBV25-1; J gene: TRBJ1-1; clone size: NA; CDR3 DNA: TGTGCCAGCGCGGACATGAACACTGAAGCTTTCTTT; CDR3 protein: CASADMNTEAFF
D gene: TRBD2; V gene: TRBV2; J gene: TRBJ2-1; clone size: NA; CDR3 DNA: TGTGCCAGCACCAAGAACACCGGGGGGGGAGAGCAGTTCTTC; CDR3 protein: CASTKNTGGGEQFF
D gene: NA; V gene: TRBV7-9; J gene: TRBJ2-3; clone size: few; CDR3 DNA: TGTGCCAGCAGCTTTCTAGGGACAGATACGCAGTATTTT; CDR3 protein: CASSFLGTDTQYF
D gene: TRBD2; V gene: TRBV25-1; J gene: TRBJ2-7; clone size: NA; CDR3 DNA: TGTGCCAGCAGCGGCGGGAGATCCTACGAGCAGTACTTC; CDR3 protein: CASSGGRSYEQYF
D gene: TRBD2; V gene: TRBV5-6; J gene: TRBJ2-1; clone size: NA; CDR3 DNA: TGTGCCAGCAGCCTGGGACTAGCGAGAAATGAGCAGTTCTTC; CDR3 protein: CASSLGLARNEQFF
D gene: NA; V gene: TRBV29-1; J gene: TRBJ2-5; clone size: NA; CDR3 DNA: TGCAGCGTTGAGGGTGTTGGGGTACAAGAGACCCAGTACTTC; CDR3 protein: CSVEGVGVQETQYF
D gene: TRBD2; V gene: TRBV20-1; J gene: TRBJ2-1; clone size: NA; CDR3 DNA: TGCAGTGCTGATCCGGGACTAGCCTACAATGAGCAGTTCTTC; CDR3 protein: CSADPGLAYNEQFF
D gene: NA; V gene: TRBV2; J gene: TRBJ1-3; clone size: NA; CDR3 DNA: TGTGCCAGCAGTGAAGCGTCAGTTAGGGGAAACACCATATATTTT; CDR3 protein: CASSEASVRGNTIYF
D gene: NA; V gene: TRBV19; J gene: TRBJ1-2; clone size: NA; CDR3 DNA: TGTGCCAGTAGTATTGAGGCAGGGGACCACTATGGCTACACCTTC; CDR3 protein: CASSIEAGDHYGYTF
D gene: NA; V gene: TRBV6-1; J gene: TRBJ2-2; clone size: NA; CDR3 DNA: TGTGCCAGCAGGGATTCCTCCACCGGGGAGCTGTTTTTT; CDR3 protein: CASRDSSTGELFF
D gene: TRBD1; V gene: TRBV24-1; J gene: TRBJ1-5; clone size: NA; CDR3 DNA: TGTGCCACCAGTGATCGAACAGGGGGATACAAGGACAATCAGCCCCAGCATTTT; CDR3 protein: CATSDRTGGYKDNQPQHF
D gene: NA; V gene: TRBV30; J gene: TRBJ2-3; clone size: many; CDR3 DNA: TGTGCCTGGATTGAACGTTCGGCGGATACGCAGTATTTT; CDR3 protein: CAWIERSADTQYF
D gene: TRBD1; V gene: TRBV15; J gene: TRBJ2-1; clone size: once; CDR3 DNA: TGTGCCACCAGCAGACACCCGGGACAGATCAATGAGCAGTTCTTC; CDR3 protein: CATSRHPGQINEQFF
D gene: TRBD1; V gene: TRBV2; J gene: TRBJ2-2; clone size: NA; CDR3 DNA: TGTGCCAGCAGAGACAGGGGCACCGGGGAGCTGTTTTTT; CDR3 protein: CASRDRGTGELFF
D gene: NA; V gene: TRBV2; J gene: TRBJ2-7; clone size: few; CDR3 DNA: TGTGCCAGCAGTGCTAGAGATGGGGGGTTCTACGAGCAGTACTTC; CDR3 protein: CASSARDGGFYEQYF
D gene: NA; V gene: TRBV6-4; J gene: TRBJ1-2; clone size: NA; CDR3 DNA: TGTGCCAGCAGTGACGGGGGTGGCTACACCTTC; CDR3 protein: CASSDGGGYTF
D gene: TRBD1; V gene: TRBV25-1; J gene: TRBJ1-1; clone size: NA; CDR3 DNA: TGTGCCAGCAGTGGGACAGGGGGACTCACTGAAGCTTTCTTT; CDR3 protein: CASSGTGGLTEAFF
D gene: TRBD2; V gene: TRBV20-1; J gene: TRBJ2-2; clone size: many; CDR3 DNA: TGCAGTGCTAAACCTAGCGGGAGAGAGACCGGGGAGCTGTTTTTT; CDR3 protein: CSAKPSGRETGELFF
D gene: TRBD1; V gene: TRBV6-1; J gene: TRBJ1-3; clone size: NA; CDR3 DNA: TGTGCCAGCAGCGGGACAGCCTCTGGAAACACCATATATTTT; CDR3 protein: CASSGTASGNTIYF
D gene: NA; V gene: TRBV6-5; J gene: TRBJ2-5; clone size: once; CDR3 DNA: TGTGCCAGCAGCTATCACCCTCGTGGTGCGGAACGCCAAGAGACCCAGTACTTC; CDR3 protein: CASSYHPRGAERQETQYF
D gene: TRBD1; V gene: TRBV14; J gene: TRBJ2-7; clone size: many; CDR3 DNA: TGTGCCAGCAGTACCGGGACAGGGATAGGCGAGCAGTACTTC; CDR3 protein: CASSTGTGIGEQYF
D gene: TRBD1; V gene: TRBV20-1; J gene: TRBJ1-6; clone size: once; CDR3 DNA: TGCAGTGGCGGGGACAGCTATAATTCACCCCTCCACTTT; CDR3 protein: CSGGDSYNSPLHF
D gene: NA; V gene: TRBV6-5; J gene: TRBJ1-6; clone size: NA; CDR3 DNA: TGCGCCAGCAGTTGGGGTAGTTCACCCCTCCACTTT; CDR3 protein: CASSWGSSPLHF
D gene: NA; V gene: TRBV15; J gene: TRBJ2-7; clone size: NA; CDR3 DNA: TGTGCCACCAGGGACTCGGTGGCCTACGAGCAGTACTTC; CDR3 protein: CATRDSVAYEQYF
D gene: TRBD1; V gene: TRBV19; J gene: TRBJ2-1; clone size: NA; CDR3 DNA: TGTGCCGCGGCGGGACAGGGTGGAAATGAGCAGTTCTTC; CDR3 protein: CAAAGQGGNEQFF
D gene: NA; V gene: TRBV19; J gene: TRBJ1-1; clone size: NA; CDR3 DNA: TGTGCCAGTATGGGGGGTGGCACTGAAGCTTTCTTT; CDR3 protein: CASMGGGTEAFF
D gene: NA; V gene: TRBV27; J gene: TRBJ2-7; clone size: many; CDR3 DNA: TGTGCCAGCAGTTGGGGTAAACTTTACGAGCAGTACTTC; CDR3 protein: CASSWGKLYEQYF
D gene: NA; V gene: TRBV20-1; J gene: TRBJ2-7; clone size: once; CDR3 DNA: TGCAGTGCTAAAGAGACTAGACTCTCCTACGAGCAGTACTTC; CDR3 protein: CSAKETRLSYEQYF
D gene: NA; V gene: TRBV24-1; J gene: TRBJ2-3; clone size: medium-sized; CDR3 DNA: TGTGCCACCAGTGATGAGGGGGGGCCGGATACGCAGTATTTT; CDR3 protein: CATSDEGGPDTQYF
D gene: NA; V gene: TRBV7-9; J gene: TRBJ2-7; clone size: NA; CDR3 DNA: TGTGCCAGCAGCTTACAAGGGGGGTACGAGCAGTACTTC; CDR3 protein: CASSLQGGYEQYF
D gene: NA; V gene: TRBV7-9; J gene: TRBJ1-5; clone size: NA; CDR3 DNA: TGTGCCAGCAGCTACGATAATCAGCCCCAGCATTTT; CDR3 protein: CASSYDNQPQHF
D gene: TRBD1; V gene: TRBV10-3; J gene: TRBJ1-5; clone size: NA; CDR3 DNA: TGTGCCATCAGCCCCGGGACAGATAGCAATCAGCCCCAGCATTTT; CDR3 protein: CAISPGTDSNQPQHF
D gene: NA; V gene: TRBV12-3/TRBV12-4; J gene: TRBJ1-1; clone size: NA; CDR3 DNA: TGTGCCAGCAGTTTGTACAGAGGCACTGAAGCTTTCTTT; CDR3 protein: CASSLYRGTEAFF